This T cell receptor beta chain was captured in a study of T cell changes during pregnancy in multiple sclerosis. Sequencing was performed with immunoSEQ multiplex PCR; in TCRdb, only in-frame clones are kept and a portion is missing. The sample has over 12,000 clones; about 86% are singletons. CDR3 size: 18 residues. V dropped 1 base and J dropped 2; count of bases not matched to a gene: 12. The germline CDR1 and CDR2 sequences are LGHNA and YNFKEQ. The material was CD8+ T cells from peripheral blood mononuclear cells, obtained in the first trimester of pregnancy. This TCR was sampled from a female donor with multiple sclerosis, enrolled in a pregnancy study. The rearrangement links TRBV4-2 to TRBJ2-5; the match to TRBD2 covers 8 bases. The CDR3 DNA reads TGTGCCAGCAGCCAAGGGGTTTTTAGCGGGGTCTTTCAAGAGACCCAGTACTTC. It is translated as CASSQGVFSGVFQETQYF.